This section outlines one T cell receptor (beta chain) sequence together with its context. No antigen is known for it. The data originate from a study of shared clonotypes between healthy human individuals. The assay was carried out at the deep level. Per sorted-subset replicate PCR, input was about 180 ng DNA, representing tens of thousands of T cell genomes. Measured with immunoSEQ multiplex PCR; TCRdb has only the in-frame clones, and not every one. The sample lists roughly 2.6 million clones, roughly nine tenths occurring once. Study-wide findings and caveats: Generally, naive subsets came out with larger estimated richness than memory subsets.

CDR3 size: 15 residues. Trimming shortened V by 4 bases and J by 4 bases, and 17 bases separated the two germline ends. Germline CDR1 is SGHNT and CDR2 is YYREEE (reference sequence). This TCR derives from a man aged 18 to 29 in good health. Sequencing used naive CD4+ T cells sorted from blood. The subset: CD45RA+ positively selected. The rearrangement joins TRBV5-4 to TRBJ2-5; TRBD1 is a possible D gene (5 bases). CDR3 sequence reads: CASSNRREMVETQYF. CDR3 DNA: TGTGCCAGCAGCAATCGCAGGGAAATGGTAGAGACCCAGTACTTC.